This TCR beta chain was captured in a study of CD8 T cells in ankylosing spondylitis. Study-level points and caveats: Characteristic, it appeared, of ankylosing spondylitis blood was a TCR beta motif of eight or nine highly homologous variants.

MiXCR, run by TCRdb on the 5' RACE reads, gives a single entry per CDR3 protein. Of some 840,000 distinct CDR3 sequences listed, over 9.5% are singletons. Germline V gene sequence: CDR1 DFQATT, CDR2 SNEGSKA (reference sequence). The CDR3 contains 13 residues. The V and J ends lost 6 bases and 0 bases respectively, with 11 bases between them. In regard to this clonotype: Its antigen is undetermined.

Specimen: blood, either unsorted or a sorted T cell fraction (not recorded which). The chain is built from TRBV20-1 and TRBJ2-5; D gene uncertain. The sequence was collected from a male donor with ankylosing spondylitis. In nucleotides, the CDR3 is TGCAGTGCCCCCGGGCTCTACCAAGAGACCCAGTACTTC. Translating gives CSAPGLYQETQYF.